The clone carrying this TCR beta chain has more than one count but fewer than ten. Its antigen is unidentified. This entry belongs to a study of T cell repertoires in cytomegalovirus infection. TCRdb fed the reads into MiXCR, producing one record per CDR3 protein. This sample has about 900,000 distinct CDR3 sequences; around 30% occur once, and the top ten carry over 12%. With 0 bases clipped from V and 1 base from J, the junction kept 5 bases outside the gene matches. Germline-derived CDR1 and CDR2 are ENHRY and SYGVKD. This CDR3 contains 16 residues. This specimen was cultured CD8+ T cells from PBMCs, taken from culture after CMV antigen stimulation. The rearrangement uses TRBV10-3 and TRBJ1-1, with 7 bases fitting TRBD1. This sequence was found in a human donor in good health (CMV status not recorded). Some clones in this sample may be carry-over from other donors' samples. CDR3 in DNA: TGTGCCATCAGTGAGTCCAAGGACAGGACGAACACTGAAGCTTTCTTT. Its protein product is CAISESKDRTNTEAFF.